This is a list of T cell receptor beta chains from one sample in a study of cytomegalovirus exposure and HLA in healthy donors. Data came from immunoSEQ multiplex PCR; TCRdb stores just in-frame clones and leaves some out. Found here are 150,000 to 200,000 clones, around 87% of them singletons; the top ten hold 1.4%. What was sequenced was PBMCs. All receptors derive from a woman in her thirties in good health and CMV-seronegative. Both conserved end residues are part of each CDR3. The D gene is left open where the match is weak. Rows may omit the clone size; those that give it use once, few, many or a size class.

abundance	d_gene	v_gene	j_gene	CDR3aa	CDR3nt
NA	TRBD2	TRBV5-1	TRBJ2-3	CASSLGLAGGSDTQYF	TGCGCCAGCAGCTTGGGACTAGCGGGGGGGTCGGATACGCAGTATTTT
NA	NA	TRBV27	TRBJ1-1	CASALQDGTEAFF	TGTGCCAGCGCCCTACAGGACGGGACTGAAGCTTTCTTT
NA	NA	TRBV19	TRBJ1-6	CASSMRVNSPLHF	TGTGCCAGTAGTATGAGGGTTAATTCACCCCTCCACTTT
NA	NA	TRBV7-9	TRBJ1-1	CASSLNRGGTEAFF	TGTGCCAGCAGCTTAAATCGGGGGGGCACTGAAGCTTTCTTT
NA	TRBD2	TRBV15	TRBJ2-5	CATSRGGREETQYF	TGTGCCACCAGCAGAGGGGGGAGGGAGGAGACCCAGTACTTC
once	TRBD2	TRBV2	TRBJ2-7	CASSERLAGGGEQYF	TGTGCCAGCAGTGAAAGGCTAGCGGGGGGAGGGGAGCAGTACTTC
NA	TRBD1	TRBV19	TRBJ2-1	CASSLDPRQGFYNEQFF	TGTGCCAGTAGCCTAGACCCCCGACAGGGATTCTACAATGAGCAGTTCTTC
NA	TRBD1	TRBV7-2	TRBJ1-6	CASSALTGATNSPLHF	TGTGCCAGCAGCGCCCTGACAGGGGCGACAAATTCACCCCTCCACTTT
NA	TRBD2	TRBV15	TRBJ2-1	CATSRDKASGGQFF	TGTGCCACCAGCAGAGATAAGGCTAGCGGGGGGCAGTTCTTC
NA	NA	TRBV5-8	TRBJ1-6	CASSRGGSNSPLHF	TGTGCCAGCAGCCGCGGGGGCAGTAATTCACCCCTCCACTTT
NA	NA	TRBV19	TRBJ1-5	CASGLNQPQHF	TGTGCCAGTGGGCTCAATCAGCCCCAGCATTTT
NA	TRBD1	TRBV4-3	TRBJ1-4	CASSQDSGTARRIF	TGCGCCAGCAGCCAAGATAGCGGGACAGCCCGAAGGATTTTT
few	NA	TRBV5-1	TRBJ1-4	CASSEAGANEKLFF	TGCGCCAGCAGCGAAGCAGGGGCTAATGAAAAACTGTTTTTT
NA	NA	TRBV5-1	TRBJ1-3	CASSLVQGRSGNTIYF	TGCGCCAGCAGCTTGGTACAGGGCCGCTCTGGAAACACCATATATTTT
once	NA	TRBV10-1	TRBJ2-7	CASSESAGYEQYF	TGCGCCAGCAGTGAGTCGGCAGGTTACGAGCAGTACTTC